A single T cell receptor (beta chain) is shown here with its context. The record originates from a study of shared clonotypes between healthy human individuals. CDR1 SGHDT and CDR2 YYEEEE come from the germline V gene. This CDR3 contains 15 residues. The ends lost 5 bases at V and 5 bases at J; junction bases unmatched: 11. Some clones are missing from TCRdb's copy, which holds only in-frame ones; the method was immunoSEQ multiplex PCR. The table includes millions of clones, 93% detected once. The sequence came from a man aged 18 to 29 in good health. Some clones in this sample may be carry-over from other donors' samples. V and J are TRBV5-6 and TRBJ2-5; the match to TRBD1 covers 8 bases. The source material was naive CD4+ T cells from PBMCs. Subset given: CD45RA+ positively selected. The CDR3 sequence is CASRDPDRVRETQYF. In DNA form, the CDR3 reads TGTGCCAGCAGGGATCCGGACAGGGTCAGGGAGACCCAGTACTTC.